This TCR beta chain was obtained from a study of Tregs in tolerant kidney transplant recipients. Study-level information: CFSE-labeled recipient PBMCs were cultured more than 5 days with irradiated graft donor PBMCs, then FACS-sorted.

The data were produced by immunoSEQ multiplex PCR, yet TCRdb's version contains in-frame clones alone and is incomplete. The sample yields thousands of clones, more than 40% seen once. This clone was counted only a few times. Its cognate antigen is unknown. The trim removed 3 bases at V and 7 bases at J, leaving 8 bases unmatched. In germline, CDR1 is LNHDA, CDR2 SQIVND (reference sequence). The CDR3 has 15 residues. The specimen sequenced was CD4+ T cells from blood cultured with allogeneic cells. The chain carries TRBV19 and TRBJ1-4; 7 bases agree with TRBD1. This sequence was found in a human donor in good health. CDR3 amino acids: CASSIMRDSFEKLFF. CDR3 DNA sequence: TGTGCCAGTAGTATCATGCGGGACAGTTTTGAAAAACTGTTTTTT.